This T cell receptor (beta chain) comes out of a study of shared clonotypes between healthy human individuals. Libraries were prepared by immunoSEQ multiplex PCR; TCRdb keeps only in-frame clonotypes and omits some of them. The sample lists about 2.1 million clones; under 95% were seen once. CD45RO negativity and positive selection for CCR7 defined naive CD8 cells, a population that excluded terminally differentiated effector memory CD45RA+ cells. V shed 2 bases, J shed 5 bases, and the junction held 6 bases outside the gene matches. CDR1 is SEHNR and CDR2 is FQNEAQ in the germline V gene (reference sequence). This CDR3 is built from 15 residues.

This clonotype was sampled from a man aged 18 to 29 in good health. Some clones in this sample may be carry-over from other donors' samples. V is TRBV7-9 and J is TRBJ2-1, with 7 positions matching TRBD1. Sequencing was done on a sample of naive CD8+ T cells from PBMCs. Here the CDR3 DNA reads TGTGCCAGCAGCTTAACAGGGGTGAGGGACAATGAGCAGTTCTTC. Amino acid sequence: CASSLTGVRDNEQFF.